The clone carrying this T cell receptor (beta chain) was seen a few times. The antigen remains unidentified. The entry originates in a study of T cells after posttransplantation cyclophosphamide. This CDR3 is built from 12 residues. The V end was cut by 3 bases, the J end by 0 bases, with 4 bases between. CDR1 is SGDLS and CDR2 is YYNGEE in the germline V gene. Cyclophosphamide on days +3 and +4 followed busulfan-fludarabine conditioning and a marrow graft. TCRdb's table, derived via immunoSEQ multiplex PCR, lists solely in-frame clones and lacks some. Sampling found around 24,000 clones, none seen once. Broader study findings: Recipient CMV seropositivity and CMV reactivation strongly tracked TRB clonality.

The source material was PBMCs, sampled after allogeneic stem cell transplant with posttransplant cyclophosphamide. This chain links TRBV9 with TRBJ2-7; D is unresolved. The TCR sequence derives from a male patient aged 18 to 35 who received an allogeneic stem cell transplant from a related donor, was CMV-positive, and had no GVHD. Some T cells may be transferred from the graft donor. CDR3 in DNA: TGTGCCAGCAGCGCATCCTCCTACGAGCAGTACTTC. The encoded protein is CASSASSYEQYF. Full variable domain (outside the CDR3, taken from reference TRBV9 and TRBJ2-7): DSGVTQTPKHLITATGQRVTLRCSPRSGDLSVYWYQQSLDQGLQFLIQYYNGEERAKGNILERFSAQQFPDLHSELNLSSLELGDSALYFCASSASSYEQYFGPGTRLTVT.